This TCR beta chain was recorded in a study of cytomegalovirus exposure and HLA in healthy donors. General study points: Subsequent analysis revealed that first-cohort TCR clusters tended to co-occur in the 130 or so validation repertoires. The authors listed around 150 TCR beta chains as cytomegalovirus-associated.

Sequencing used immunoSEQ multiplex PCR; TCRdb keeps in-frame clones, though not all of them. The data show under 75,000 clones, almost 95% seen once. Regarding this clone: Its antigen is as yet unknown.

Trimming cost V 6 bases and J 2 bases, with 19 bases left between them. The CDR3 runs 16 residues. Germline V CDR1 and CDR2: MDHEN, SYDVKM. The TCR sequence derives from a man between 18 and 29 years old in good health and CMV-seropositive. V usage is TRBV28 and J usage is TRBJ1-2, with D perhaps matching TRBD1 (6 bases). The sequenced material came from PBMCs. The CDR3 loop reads CASSPLGGATNYGYTF. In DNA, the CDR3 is TGTGCCAGCAGCCCCCTGGGGGGGGCCACGAACTATGGCTACACCTTC.